This T cell receptor (beta chain) emerged from a study of response to subunit inactivated influenza vaccine. The study, taken as a whole, reports: The authors suggested that every seasonal influenza vaccination recruits few new T cells.

TCRdb itself ran the RT-PCR reads through MiXCR, one entry per CDR3 protein. The repertoire consists of 650,000 to 800,000 distinct CDR3 sequences, with around 13% occurring once and the leading ten covering 6.5% to 8.5%. To note about this clonotype: The antigen remains undetermined.

The CDR3 is 16 amino acids. Here the sequenced sample was PBMCs from blood, taken 14 to 15 days before vaccination. The gene calls are TRBV21-1 and TRBJ2-3. TRBV21-1 is classified as a pseudogene. The source is a man aged 50 or older who received an inactivated influenza vaccine. CDR3 sequence reads: CASSKKRPTSTDTQYF. CDR3 nucleotides: TGTGCCAGCAGCAAGAAAAGACCGACTAGCACAGATACGCAGTATTTT.